These 24 T cell receptor beta chains were sequenced from one sample in a study of early T cells in non-severe SARS-CoV-2 infection. MiXCR, run by TCRdb on the 5' RACE reads, gives a single entry per CDR3 protein. The sample lists tens of thousands of distinct CDR3 sequences, around an eighth occurring once. Material for sequencing was whole blood. Every receptor here comes from an adult who was a healthcare worker with PCR-confirmed SARS-CoV-2 infection or an uninfected control (not recorded which).

This clonotype was counted ten times or more. This chain joins TRBV7-2 and TRBJ2-4; 7 positions match TRBD2. The V gene end was trimmed by 1 base and the J gene end by 1 base; junction bases not matched to a gene: 4. Per the germline V gene, CDR1 is SGHTA and CDR2 is FQGNSA. This CDR3 spans 16 amino acids. CDR3 residues: CASSLGGGVAKNIQYF. For the CDR3, the DNA is TGTGCCAGCAGCTTAGGGGGAGGGGTGGCCAAAAACATTCAGTACTTC. Filled out from reference TRBV7-2 and TRBJ2-4, the complete variable domain reads GAGVSQSPSNKVTEKGKDVELRCDPISGHTALYWYRQSLGQGLEFLIYFQGNSAPDKSGLPSDRFSAERTGGSVSTLTIQRTQQEDSAVYLCASSLGGGVAKNIQYFGAGTRLSVL.

The chain is built from TRBV4-2 and TRBJ2-6, with D unclear. Trimming shortened V by 8 bases and J by 0 bases, and 8 bases separated the two germline ends. The CDR3 is 14 amino acids. The germline V gene has CDR1 LGHNA and CDR2 YNFKEQ. The DNA for the CDR3 is TGTGCCAGCTCCTCGGTCTCTGGGGCCAACGTCCTGACTTTC. It translates to CASSSVSGANVLTF.

This clonotype was seen a single time. The V and J genes are TRBV6-2 or TRBV6-3 and TRBJ1-1; unclear D gene. There are 13 residues in the CDR3. V lost 5 bases, J lost 5 bases, and 12 bases lay in between. The germline V gene has CDR1 MNHEY and CDR2 SVGEGT. The CDR3 bases are TGTGCCAGCAGTCCCTATCCCGGGACTGAAGCTTTCTTT. It yields the protein CASSPYPGTEAFF.

This chain connects TRBV4-2 to TRBJ2-3; 11 bases agree with TRBD2. The germline V gene has CDR1 LGHNA and CDR2 YNFKEQ. The V and J ends lost 2 bases and 0 bases, in that order; junction bases with no gene match: 4. This CDR3 has 17 residues. The CDR3 sequence is CASSQLLAGGSTDTQYF. Written as DNA, the CDR3 is TGTGCCAGCAGCCAACTGCTAGCGGGAGGCAGCACAGATACGCAGTATTTT.

The rearrangement uses TRBV2 and TRBJ2-7, with 7 bases identical to TRBD1. CDR1 SNHLY and CDR2 FYNNEI come from the germline V gene. The trim removed 6 bases at V and 6 bases at J, leaving 14 bases unmatched. The CDR3 loop spans 15 amino acids. CDR3 loop: CASSSHRKGTAEQYF. In DNA, the CDR3 is TGTGCCAGCAGCTCTCACCGAAAGGGGACAGCCGAGCAGTACTTC.

The chain's CDR3 is CASGLALGSSLNNEQFF. CDR3 DNA: TGTGCTAGTGGTTTGGCCCTCGGGAGTTCCCTCAACAATGAGCAGTTCTTC. The rearrangement links TRBV12-5 to TRBJ2-1; D perhaps matches TRBD2 (6 bases). This CDR3 is built from 17 residues. Trimming stripped 1 base from V and 5 bases from J, with 18 bases between. Germline lookup yields CDR1 LGHNT and CDR2 FRNRAP.

The chain combines TRBV14 with TRBJ2-2, with no clear D. Germline V CDR1 and CDR2: SGHDN, FVKESK. The CDR3 contains 13 residues. Trimming cost V 1 base and J 7 bases, with 7 bases left between them. CDR3 sequence: CASSQGGFGELFF. The CDR3, as DNA: TGTGCCAGCAGCCAAGGGGGTTTCGGGGAGCTGTTTTTT.

A few counts support this clonotype. The chain uses TRBV15 and TRBJ2-3, with unresolved D. This CDR3 is 14 amino acids long. The V gene lost 3 bases and the J gene lost 0 bases, with 7 bases spanning the gap. CDR1 is LNHNV and CDR2 is YYDKDF in the germline V gene (reference sequence). The CDR3 nucleotides are TGTGCCACCAGCAGGACTTATAGCACAGATACGCAGTATTTT. Translating it yields CATSRTYSTDTQYF.

This chain links TRBV7-2 with TRBJ2-1, with 8 nucleotides matching TRBD1. This CDR3 spans 15 amino acids. Germline V CDR1 and CDR2: SGHTA, FQGNSA. Trimming cost V 5 bases and J 6 bases; bases outside gene matches: 9. Here the CDR3 DNA reads TGTGCCAGCAGCCAAGGACAGGGTTCGGGCAATGAGCAGTTCTTC. This sequence encodes CASSQGQGSGNEQFF.

The rearrangement links TRBV18 to TRBJ1-2, with a tentative D call TRBD1 (6 bases). Germline values: CDR1 KGHSH, CDR2 LQKENI. The V end was cut by 0 bases, the J end by 3 bases, with 8 bases between. The CDR3 has 14 residues. The CDR3 here is CASSPPEGDYGYTF. The CDR3 nucleotides are TGTGCCAGCTCACCACCGGAGGGGGACTATGGCTACACCTTC.

The chain recombines TRBV29-1 with TRBJ1-1; no clear D. Germline CDR1 SQVTM, CDR2 ANQGSEA. The CDR3 runs to 12 residues. Trimming removed 7 bases at V and 0 bases at J, with 9 bases between. The CDR3 loop reads CSGCEVNTEAFF. DNA for the CDR3: TGCAGCGGATGTGAGGTGAACACTGAAGCTTTCTTT.

The table lists this clonotype with many counts. The V and J genes are TRBV11-2 and TRBJ2-7; D not resolved. CDR3 size: 13 residues. The germline V gene has CDR1 SGHAT and CDR2 FQNNGV. Trimming cost V 0 bases and J 3 bases, with 6 bases left between them. The CDR3 bases are TGTGCCAGCAGCTTAGAGCGGCGCTACGAGCAGTACTTC. It yields the protein CASSLERRYEQYF.

This chain joins TRBV6-2 or TRBV6-3 and TRBJ2-3; D unresolved. V lost 6 bases and J lost 1, with 14 bases in between. The CDR3 covers 15 residues. The germline V gene has CDR1 MNHEY and CDR2 SVGEGT. CDR3 protein: CASSYYLQGTDTQYF. CDR3 in DNA: TGTGCCAGCAGCTATTACCTTCAGGGCACAGATACGCAGTATTTT.

The chain carries TRBV20-1 and TRBJ2-7; 10 bases match TRBD2. V lost 6 bases to trimming and J lost 6 bases; unmatched junction nucleotides: 8. Germline-derived CDR1 and CDR2 are DFQATT and SNEGSKA (reference sequence). The length of the CDR3 is 13 residues. This chain's CDR3 is CSAPGLARGEQYF. CDR3 bases: TGCAGTGCGCCGGGACTAGCGAGGGGCGAGCAGTACTTC.

The J gene is TRBJ2-2, the V gene TRBV14; weak D call: TRBD2 (5 bases). CDR1 and CDR2 from the germline V gene are SGHDN and FVKESK. V was trimmed by 3 bases and J by 5 bases, leaving 7 bases between them. This CDR3 has 13 residues. The CDR3 spells CASSHRGTGELFF. The DNA for the CDR3 is TGTGCCAGCAGCCATCGAGGGACCGGGGAGCTGTTTTTT.

Ten or more counts support this clonotype. The genes are TRBV12-3 or TRBV12-4 and TRBJ2-5; D gene ambiguous. The V gene lost 4 bases and the J gene lost 5 bases, with 5 bases spanning the gap. The CDR3 sequence is 11 residues long. The chain's CDR3 is CASSYSETQYF. The DNA for the CDR3 is TGTGCCAGCAGTTATTCGGAGACCCAGTACTTC.

This clonotype turned up a few times. The V and J genes are TRBV7-2 and TRBJ1-1; D is unresolved. V was trimmed by 4 bases and J by 9 bases, leaving 15 bases between them. Germline V gene lookup returns CDR1 SGHTA and CDR2 FQGNSA. The CDR3 covers 13 residues. CDR3 residues: CASSWVLLGKAFF. The CDR3 DNA is TGTGCCAGCAGCTGGGTGTTGCTGGGAAAAGCTTTCTTT. The whole variable domain, filled in from reference TRBV7-2 and TRBJ1-1, reads GAGVSQSPSNKVTEKGKDVELRCDPISGHTALYWYRQSLGQGLEFLIYFQGNSAPDKSGLPSDRFSAERTGGSVSTLTIQRTQQEDSAVYLCASSWVLLGKAFFGQGTRLTVV.

The chain is built from TRBV6-2 or TRBV6-3 and TRBJ2-1; D might be TRBD1 or TRBD2, each matching 5 bases. The CDR3 is made up of 15 amino acids. Germline V gene lookup returns CDR1 MNHEY and CDR2 SVGEGT. The ends were cut back, 6 bases at V and 2 bases at J, with 14 bases in the middle. CDR3: CASRDTREAYNEQFF. The CDR3 DNA reads as TGTGCCAGCAGGGACACACGGGAAGCCTACAATGAGCAGTTCTTC.

This clonotype has only a few counts. The rearrangement uses TRBV18 and TRBJ2-3; possible D gene TRBD1, 6 bases. The CDR3 consists of 17 residues. Germline loops: CDR1 KGHSH, CDR2 LQKENI. V lost 3 bases to trimming and J lost 0 bases, with 16 bases between them. The CDR3 is CASSPLTGKPSTDTQYF. The CDR3 DNA reads TGTGCCAGCTCACCCTTAACAGGGAAACCTAGCACAGATACGCAGTATTTT. The variable domain in full, completed from reference TRBV18 and TRBJ2-3, reads NAGVMQNPRHLVRRRGQEARLRCSPMKGHSHVYWYRQLPEEGLKFMVYLQKENIIDESGMPKERFSAEFPKEGPSILRIQQVVRGDSAAYFCASSPLTGKPSTDTQYFGPGTRLTVL.

This clonotype has just a few counts. The rearrangement uses TRBV5-1 and TRBJ2-3, with TRBD1 as a possible D gene (6 bases). CDR1 is SGHRS, CDR2 YFSETQ, per germline. The CDR3 covers 16 residues. V was trimmed by 4 bases and J by 2 bases, leaving 17 bases between them. In DNA form, the CDR3 reads TGCGCCAGCAGCGCCGGACAGTCACCTCCCACAGATACGCAGTATTTT. It translates to CASSAGQSPPTDTQYF. The variable domain in full, with the rest retrieved from reference TRBV5-1 and TRBJ2-3, is KAGVTQTPRYLIKTRGQQVTLSCSPISGHRSVSWYQQTPGQGLQFLFEYFSETQRNKGNFPGRFSGRQFSNSRSEMNVSTLELGDSALYLCASSAGQSPPTDTQYFGPGTRLTVL.

This clonotype was observed many times. The chain is built from TRBV27 and TRBJ2-1; D is unresolved. The CDR3 has 12 amino acids. CDR1 and CDR2 from the germline V gene are MNHEY and SMNVEV (reference sequence). Trimming left V 2 bases short and J 8 bases short, with 7 bases between. The CDR3 here is CASSLPGDEQFF. Here the CDR3 DNA reads TGTGCCAGCAGTTTACCTGGCGATGAGCAGTTCTTC.

The chain links TRBV7-8 to TRBJ2-1; D may match TRBD1 or TRBD2 (6 bases each). The CDR3 consists of 18 residues. V was clipped by 6 bases and J by 0 bases, with 21 bases between them. Germline lookup yields CDR1 SGHVS and CDR2 FQNEAQ. The CDR3 DNA sequence: TGTGCCAGCAGGCCAGGGGACTCGGACCCAAGCTCCTACAATGAGCAGTTCTTC. It translates to CASRPGDSDPSSYNEQFF.

This clonotype has at least ten counts. The chain joins TRBV7-2 to TRBJ2-7; either TRBD1 or TRBD2 may fit D (5 bases each). Germline V gene data show CDR1 as SGHTA and CDR2 as FQGNSA. Trimming shortened V by 0 bases and J by 1 base, and 10 bases separated the two germline ends. This CDR3 is built from 15 residues. The CDR3 region is CASSLARGISYEQYF. CDR3 bases: TGTGCCAGCAGCTTAGCGAGGGGTATTTCCTACGAGCAGTACTTC.

This clonotype was found a few times. The CDR3 DNA sequence: TGTGCCAGCAGCGGACAGTACCAAGAGACCCAGTACTTC. Translation gives CASSGQYQETQYF. V gene TRBV12-3 or TRBV12-4 combines with J gene TRBJ2-5; weak D call: TRBD1 (6 bases). V lost 6 bases and J lost 0, with 8 bases in between. This CDR3 has 13 residues.